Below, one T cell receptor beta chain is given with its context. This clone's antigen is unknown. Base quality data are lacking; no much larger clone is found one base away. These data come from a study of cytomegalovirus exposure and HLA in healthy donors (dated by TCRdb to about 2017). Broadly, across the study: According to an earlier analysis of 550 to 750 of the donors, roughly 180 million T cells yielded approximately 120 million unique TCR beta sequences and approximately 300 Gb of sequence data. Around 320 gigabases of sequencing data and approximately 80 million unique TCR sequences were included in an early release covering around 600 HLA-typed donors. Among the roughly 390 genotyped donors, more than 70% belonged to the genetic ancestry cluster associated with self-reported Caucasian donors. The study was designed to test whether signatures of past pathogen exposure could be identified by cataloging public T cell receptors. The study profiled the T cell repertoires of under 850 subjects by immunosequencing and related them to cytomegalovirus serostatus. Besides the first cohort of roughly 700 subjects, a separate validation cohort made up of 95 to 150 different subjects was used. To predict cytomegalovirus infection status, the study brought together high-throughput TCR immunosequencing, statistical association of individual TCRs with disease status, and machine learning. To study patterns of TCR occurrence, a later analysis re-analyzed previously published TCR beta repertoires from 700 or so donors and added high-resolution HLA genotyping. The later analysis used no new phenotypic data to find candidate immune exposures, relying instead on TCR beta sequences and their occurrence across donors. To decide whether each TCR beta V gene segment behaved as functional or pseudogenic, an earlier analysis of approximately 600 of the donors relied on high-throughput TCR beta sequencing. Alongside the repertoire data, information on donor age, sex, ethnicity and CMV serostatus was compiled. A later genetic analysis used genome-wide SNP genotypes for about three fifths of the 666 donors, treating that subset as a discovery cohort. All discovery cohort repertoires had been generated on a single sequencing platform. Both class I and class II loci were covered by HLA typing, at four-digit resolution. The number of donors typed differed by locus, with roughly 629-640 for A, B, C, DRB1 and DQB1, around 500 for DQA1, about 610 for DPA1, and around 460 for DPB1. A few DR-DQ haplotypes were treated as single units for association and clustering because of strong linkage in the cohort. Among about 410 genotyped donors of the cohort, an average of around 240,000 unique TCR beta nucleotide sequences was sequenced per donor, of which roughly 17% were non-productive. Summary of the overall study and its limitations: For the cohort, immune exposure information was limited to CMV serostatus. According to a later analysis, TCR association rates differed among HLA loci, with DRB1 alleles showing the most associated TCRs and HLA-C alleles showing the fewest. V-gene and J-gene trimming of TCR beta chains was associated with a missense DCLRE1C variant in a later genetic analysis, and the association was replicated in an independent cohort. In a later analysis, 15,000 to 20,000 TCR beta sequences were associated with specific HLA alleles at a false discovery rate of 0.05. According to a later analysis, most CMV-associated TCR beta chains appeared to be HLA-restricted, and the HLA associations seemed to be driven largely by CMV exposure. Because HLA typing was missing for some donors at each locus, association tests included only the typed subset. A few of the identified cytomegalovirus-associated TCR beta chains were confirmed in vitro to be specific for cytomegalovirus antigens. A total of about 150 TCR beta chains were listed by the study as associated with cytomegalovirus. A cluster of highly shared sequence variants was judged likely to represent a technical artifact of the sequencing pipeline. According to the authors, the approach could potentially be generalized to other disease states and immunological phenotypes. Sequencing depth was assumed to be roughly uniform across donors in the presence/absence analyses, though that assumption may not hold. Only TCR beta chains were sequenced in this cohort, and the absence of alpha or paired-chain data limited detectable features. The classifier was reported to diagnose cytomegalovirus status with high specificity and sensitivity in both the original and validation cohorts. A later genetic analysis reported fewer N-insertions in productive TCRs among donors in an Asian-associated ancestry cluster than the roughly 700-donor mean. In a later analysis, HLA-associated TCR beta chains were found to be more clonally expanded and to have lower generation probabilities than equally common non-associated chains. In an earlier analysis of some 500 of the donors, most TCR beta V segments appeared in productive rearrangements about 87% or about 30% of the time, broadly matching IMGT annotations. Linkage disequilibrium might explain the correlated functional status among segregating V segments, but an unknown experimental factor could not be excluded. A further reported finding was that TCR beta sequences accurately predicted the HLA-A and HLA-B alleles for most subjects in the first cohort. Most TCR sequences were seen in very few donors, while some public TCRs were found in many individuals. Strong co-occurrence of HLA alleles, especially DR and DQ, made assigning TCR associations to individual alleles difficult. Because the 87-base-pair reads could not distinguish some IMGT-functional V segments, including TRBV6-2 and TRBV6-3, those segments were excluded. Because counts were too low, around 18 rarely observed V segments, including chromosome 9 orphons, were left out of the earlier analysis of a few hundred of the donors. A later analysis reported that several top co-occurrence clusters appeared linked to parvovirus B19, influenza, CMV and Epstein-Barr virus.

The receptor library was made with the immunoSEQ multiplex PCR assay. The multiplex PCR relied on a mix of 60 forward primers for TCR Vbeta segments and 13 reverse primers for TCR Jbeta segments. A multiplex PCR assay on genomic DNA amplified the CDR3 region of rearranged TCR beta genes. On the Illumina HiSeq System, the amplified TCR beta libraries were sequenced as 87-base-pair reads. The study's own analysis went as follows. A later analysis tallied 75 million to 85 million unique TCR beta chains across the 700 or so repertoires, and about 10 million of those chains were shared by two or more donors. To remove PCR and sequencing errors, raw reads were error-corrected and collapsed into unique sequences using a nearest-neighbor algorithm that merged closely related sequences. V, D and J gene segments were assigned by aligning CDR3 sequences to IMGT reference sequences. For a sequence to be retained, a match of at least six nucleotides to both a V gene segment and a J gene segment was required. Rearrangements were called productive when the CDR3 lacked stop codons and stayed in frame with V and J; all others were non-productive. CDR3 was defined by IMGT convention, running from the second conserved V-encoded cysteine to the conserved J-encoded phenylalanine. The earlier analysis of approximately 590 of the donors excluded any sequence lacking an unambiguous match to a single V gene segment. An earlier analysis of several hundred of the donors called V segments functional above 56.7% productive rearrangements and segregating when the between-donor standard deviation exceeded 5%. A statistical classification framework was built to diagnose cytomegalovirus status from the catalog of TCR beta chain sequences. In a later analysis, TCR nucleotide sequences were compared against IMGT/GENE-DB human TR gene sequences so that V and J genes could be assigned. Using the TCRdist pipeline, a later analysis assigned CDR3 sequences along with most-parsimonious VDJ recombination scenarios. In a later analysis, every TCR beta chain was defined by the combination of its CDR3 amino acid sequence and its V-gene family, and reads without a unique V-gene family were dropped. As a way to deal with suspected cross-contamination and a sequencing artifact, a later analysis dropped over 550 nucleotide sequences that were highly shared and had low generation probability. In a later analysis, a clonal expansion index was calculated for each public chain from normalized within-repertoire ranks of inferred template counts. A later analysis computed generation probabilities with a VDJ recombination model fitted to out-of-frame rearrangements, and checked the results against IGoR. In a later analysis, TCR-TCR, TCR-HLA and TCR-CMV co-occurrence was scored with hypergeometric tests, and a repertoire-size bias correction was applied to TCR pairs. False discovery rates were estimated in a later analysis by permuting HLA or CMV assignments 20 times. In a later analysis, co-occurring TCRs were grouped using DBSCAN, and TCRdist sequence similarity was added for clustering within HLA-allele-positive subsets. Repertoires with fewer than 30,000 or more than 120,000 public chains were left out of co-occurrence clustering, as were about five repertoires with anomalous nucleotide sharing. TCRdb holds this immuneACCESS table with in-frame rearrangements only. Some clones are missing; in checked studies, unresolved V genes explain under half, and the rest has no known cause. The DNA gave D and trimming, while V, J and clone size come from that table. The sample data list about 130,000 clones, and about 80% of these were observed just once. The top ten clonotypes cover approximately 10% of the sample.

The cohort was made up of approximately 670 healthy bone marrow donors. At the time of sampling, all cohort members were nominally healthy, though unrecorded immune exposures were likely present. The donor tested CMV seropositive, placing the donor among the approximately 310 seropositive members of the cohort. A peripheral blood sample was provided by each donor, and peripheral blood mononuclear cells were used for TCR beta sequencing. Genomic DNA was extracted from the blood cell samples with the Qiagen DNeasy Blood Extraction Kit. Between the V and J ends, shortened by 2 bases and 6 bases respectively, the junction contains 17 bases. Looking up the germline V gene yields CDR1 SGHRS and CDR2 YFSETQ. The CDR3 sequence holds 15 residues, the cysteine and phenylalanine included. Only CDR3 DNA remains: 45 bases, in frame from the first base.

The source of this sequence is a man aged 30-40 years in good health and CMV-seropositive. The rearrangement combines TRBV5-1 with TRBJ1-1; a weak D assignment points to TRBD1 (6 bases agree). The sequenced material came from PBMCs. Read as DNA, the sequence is TGCGCCAGCAGCTTCACGGGGGGCGACGGGGCTGAAGCTTTCTTT. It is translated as CASSFTGGDGAEAFF.